These 30 T cell receptor beta chains were all obtained from the same sample, sequenced in a study of blood T cell repertoires in COVID-19 (dated by TCRdb to 2020 to 2022). Preparation of the library involved the immunoSEQ multiplex PCR assay. TCRdb obtained this table from immuneACCESS and retained in-frame rearrangements with V and J assigned. These tables miss some clones; where compared with another copy, unresolved V genes account for less than half of the shortfall, and the remainder is unexplained. The table for this sample lists about 250,000 clones; 88% of them were counted only once. Under 0.95% of the sample is held by the ten biggest clonotypes. Sequenced sample: peripheral blood. The receptors were gathered from a woman in her twenties or thirties with acute or convalescent COVID-19.

The chain uses TRBV27 and TRBJ2-7; D unresolved. With 1 base removed from V and 3 bases from J, the gap between germline ends came to 13 bases. This CDR3 comprises 15 residues. CDR1 is MNHEY and CDR2 is SMNVEV in the germline V gene (reference sequence). The DNA of the CDR3 is TGTGCCAGCAGTTTATACCCCTCTGGCGGCTACGAGCAGTACTTC. This codes for CASSLYPSGGYEQYF.

This sequence joins TRBV5-1 and TRBJ2-7; perhaps TRBD1 as D (6 bases). Germline CDR1 and CDR2: SGHRS and YFSETQ. The V end was cut by 3 bases, the J end by 3 bases, with 13 bases between. CDR3 length: 14 residues. CDR3 sequence reads: CASSSGHGFYEQYF. CDR3 bases: TGCGCCAGCAGCTCGGGACACGGCTTCTACGAGCAGTACTTC.

The V call is TRBV5-1, the J call TRBJ1-2, with unresolved D. The CDR3 has 13 residues. The germline CDR1 and CDR2 sequences are SGHRS and YFSETQ. Trimming removed 0 bases from V and 5 bases from J, with 8 bases in between. DNA for the CDR3: TGCGCCAGCAGCTTGGACTCAGGATATGGCTACACCTTC. Protein sequence: CASSLDSGYGYTF. The full variable domain, its missing parts supplied by reference TRBV5-1 and TRBJ1-2, is KAGVTQTPRYLIKTRGQQVTLSCSPISGHRSVSWYQQTPGQGLQFLFEYFSETQRNKGNFPGRFSGRQFSNSRSEMNVSTLELGDSALYLCASSLDSGYGYTFGSGTRLTVV.

The chain employs TRBV20-1 and TRBJ2-5; 8 bases fit TRBD2. The CDR3 has 16 amino acids. Germline V gene sequence: CDR1 DFQATT, CDR2 SNEGSKA (reference sequence). The ends lost 3 bases at V and 5 bases at J; junction bases unmatched: 14. CDR3 region: CSASRAPAGVGETQYF. The CDR3 coding sequence is TGCAGTGCTAGTAGGGCTCCAGCGGGAGTTGGCGAGACCCAGTACTTC.

The V call is TRBV6-5, the J call TRBJ2-3; 7 nucleotides align to TRBD2. Germline CDR1 is MNHEY and CDR2 is SVGAGI. After removal of 5 bases from V and 4 bases from J, the junction contained 9 bases not matched to a gene. CDR3 length: 15 amino acids. The DNA for the CDR3 is TGTGCCAGCAGTCACGGGGGGATTCTGTCAGATACGCAGTATTTT. Translation: CASSHGGILSDTQYF.

This clone was seen just once. The chain carries TRBV7-9 and TRBJ2-1; TRBD1 matches 10 bases. J lost 7 bases, V lost 5 bases, and 5 bases had no gene match. The CDR3 is made up of 14 amino acids. Germline loops: CDR1 SEHNR, CDR2 FQNEAQ (reference sequence). CDR3: CASSTDRGQNEQFF. The CDR3 DNA is TGTGCCAGCAGCACAGACAGGGGGCAGAATGAGCAGTTCTTC.

J is TRBJ2-3 and V is TRBV6-1; the D is unclear. The germline V and J ends were trimmed by 2 bases and 0 bases, with 9 bases remaining between them. The germline V gene encodes CDR1 MNHNS and CDR2 SASEGT. The CDR3 covers 15 residues. The CDR3 sequence is CASSEQTLSTDTQYF. CDR3 nucleotide sequence: TGTGCCAGCAGTGAACAGACACTTAGCACAGATACGCAGTATTTT.

V usage is TRBV29-1 and J usage is TRBJ2-1; D ambiguous. V lost 5 bases to trimming and J lost 4 bases, with 9 bases between them. In germline, CDR1 is SQVTM, CDR2 ANQGSEA. There are 12 residues in the CDR3. The chain's CDR3 is CSVLVAYNEQFF. In nucleotides, the CDR3 is TGCAGCGTTCTAGTCGCGTACAATGAGCAGTTCTTC.

This sequence joins TRBV7-8 and TRBJ2-7; D perhaps matches TRBD1 (5 bases). Germline V gives CDR1 SGHVS, CDR2 FQNEAQ. The CDR3 consists of 12 residues. The V and J ends lost 5 bases and 4 bases respectively, with 9 bases between them. CDR3: CASSIRDYEQYF. The CDR3 DNA follows: TGTGCCAGCAGCATCAGGGATTACGAGCAGTACTTC.

The chain links TRBV11-2 to TRBJ2-1, with D possibly matching TRBD1 (6 bases). V gave up 0 bases and J gave up 4 bases, with 10 bases separating them. The CDR3 contains 15 residues. Germline V gene sequence: CDR1 SGHAT, CDR2 FQNNGV. CDR3 in DNA: TGTGCCAGCAGCTTAGATTTTGGACAGTACAATGAGCAGTTCTTC. Protein product: CASSLDFGQYNEQFF.

The CDR3 reads CASSSLTSGAFNEQFF. For the CDR3, the DNA is TGTGCCAGCAGTTCATTGACTAGCGGGGCTTTCAATGAGCAGTTCTTC. The J gene is TRBJ2-1, the V gene TRBV27; 11 positions agree with TRBD2. The CDR3 sequence is 16 residues long. Looked up from germline, CDR1 is MNHEY and CDR2 is SMNVEV (reference sequence). Trimming removed 4 bases from V and 6 bases from J; junction bases left unmatched: 8.

This clone is a singleton in its sample. The rearrangement links TRBV7-2 to TRBJ2-7; D gene uncertain. CDR1 is SGHTA and CDR2 is FQGNSA in the germline V gene. This CDR3 contains 13 residues. V shed 0 bases and J shed 4 bases, with 7 bases lying between them. CDR3 nucleotide sequence: TGTGCCAGCAGCTTAGCCAGAAAGTACGAGCAGTACTTC. Translated: CASSLARKYEQYF.

This clone was counted a single time. V and J are TRBV24-1 and TRBJ1-1, with TRBD1 as a possible D gene (5 bases). CDR1 and CDR2 from the germline V gene are KGHDR and SFDVKD. This CDR3 comprises 13 residues. V was trimmed by 2 bases and J by 11 bases, leaving 14 bases between them. This CDR3 reads CATSDSGREGAFF. In DNA form, the CDR3 reads TGTGCCACCAGTGATTCTGGACGGGAGGGGGCTTTCTTT.

The rearrangement uses TRBV29-1 and TRBJ2-7; perhaps TRBD1 as D (6 bases). V was trimmed by 7 bases and J by 1 base, leaving 14 bases between them. Germline V gene lookup returns CDR1 SQVTM and CDR2 ANQGSEA. This CDR3 is 13 amino acids long. The CDR3 DNA is TGCAGCGCCTCGGACAGAGGGTCCTACGAGCAGTACTTC. Translation: CSASDRGSYEQYF.

The V and J genes are TRBV19 and TRBJ1-1; D unclear. The germline V gene encodes CDR1 LNHDA and CDR2 SQIVND (reference sequence). This CDR3 contains 14 residues. Trimming took 7 bases from V and 1 from J, leaving 13 bases between them. CDR3 protein: CASTIDYRNTEAFF. The DNA for the CDR3 is TGTGCCAGTACAATCGACTATAGGAACACTGAAGCTTTCTTT.

V is TRBV5-1 and J is TRBJ2-3; 11 bases align to TRBD2. CDR3 length equals 20 residues. The germline V gene encodes CDR1 SGHRS and CDR2 YFSETQ. V trimming: 0 bases; J trimming: 5 bases; junction bases outside the gene matches: 17. Here the CDR3 reads CASSLGYSSGRRGTVDTQYF. For the CDR3, the DNA is TGCGCCAGCAGCTTGGGGTATTCTAGCGGGAGGAGAGGCACAGTAGATACGCAGTATTTT. Full variable domain (rest looked up from reference TRBV5-1 and TRBJ2-3): KAGVTQTPRYLIKTRGQQVTLSCSPISGHRSVSWYQQTPGQGLQFLFEYFSETQRNKGNFPGRFSGRQFSNSRSEMNVSTLELGDSALYLCASSLGYSSGRRGTVDTQYFGPGTRLTVL.

The chain joins TRBV30 to TRBJ2-1, with a weak D call TRBD2 (5 bases). The germline V gene has CDR1 GTSNPN and CDR2 SVGIG (reference sequence). V lost 2 bases to trimming and J lost 1 base, with 9 bases between them. This CDR3 contains 14 residues. The CDR3 reads CAWSLSGSYNEQFF. The DNA for the CDR3 is TGTGCCTGGAGTCTCAGCGGATCCTACAATGAGCAGTTCTTC.

The chain joins TRBV13 to TRBJ1-1; the match to TRBD1 covers 8 bases. V gave up 0 bases and J gave up 0 bases; unmatched junction bases: 6. Germline loops: CDR1 PRHDT, CDR2 FYEKMQ (reference sequence). This CDR3 contains 17 residues. The CDR3 nucleotides are TGTGCCAGCAGCTTAGGTCCAGGGGGCGGGATGAACACTGAAGCTTTCTTT. Its protein is CASSLGPGGGMNTEAFF.

A single count supports this clone. The chain is built from TRBV19 and TRBJ2-3; TRBD1 matches at 10 bases. V gave up 5 bases and J gave up 1 base; unmatched junction bases: 6. Germline-derived CDR1 and CDR2 are LNHDA and SQIVND (reference sequence). The CDR3 consists of 16 residues. DNA of the CDR3: TGTGCCAGTAGTGTTTCGACAGGGGGCGGCACAGATACGCAGTATTTT. This sequence encodes CASSVSTGGGTDTQYF.

The chain has TRBV19 and TRBJ1-6; tentative D call: TRBD1 (5 bases). Trimming removed 4 bases at V and 7 bases at J, with 11 bases between. The CDR3 runs 14 residues. Germline V gives CDR1 LNHDA, CDR2 SQIVND (reference sequence). The CDR3 DNA sequence: TGTGCCAGTAGTAAGAGAGACAGAAATTCACCCCTCCACTTT. Translated: CASSKRDRNSPLHF.

J is TRBJ1-3 and V is TRBV5-1, with D hard to call. This CDR3 spans 15 amino acids. V lost 0 bases and J 4 bases, leaving 11 bases between the germline ends. Per germline, CDR1 SGHRS and CDR2 YFSETQ. CDR3 sequence reads: CASSLAQPVGNTIYF. In DNA form, the CDR3 reads TGCGCCAGCAGCTTGGCACAGCCAGTAGGAAACACCATATATTTT.

This clone has only a few counts. V is TRBV7-8 and J is TRBJ1-2, with D uncertain. CDR3 length: 13 residues. Trimming pared 4 bases from V and 1 base from J, leaving 7 bases between. Germline V gene data show CDR1 as SGHVS and CDR2 as FQNEAQ. The DNA for the CDR3 is TGTGCCAGCAGCTCCCTAGATAACTATGGCTACACCTTC. Translated: CASSSLDNYGYTF.

The V and J genes are TRBV9 and TRBJ1-6, with 7 bases that match TRBD1. The length of the CDR3 is 14 residues. Per the germline V gene, CDR1 is SGDLS and CDR2 is YYNGEE. V lost 0 bases, J lost 9 bases, and 3 bases stayed unmatched. Here the CDR3 DNA reads TGTGCCAGCAGCGTAGCAGGGGGTAGTTCACCCCTCCACTTT. Amino acids: CASSVAGGSSPLHF.

The rearrangement joins TRBV7-6 to TRBJ2-2, with D possibly matching TRBD1 (5 bases). Germline loops: CDR1 SGHVS, CDR2 FNYEAQ. Deletions cut 5 bases from V and 6 bases from J, with 16 bases between. This CDR3 is 15 amino acids long. In nucleotides, the CDR3 is TGTGCCAGCAGCCCTCGGACACTTCAGTCCGGGGAGCTGTTTTTT. Protein: CASSPRTLQSGELFF.

This chain connects TRBV10-3 to TRBJ2-7; TRBD1 agrees at 7 bases. Germline-derived CDR1 and CDR2 are ENHRY and SYGVKD. The CDR3 contains 13 residues. V lost 10 bases, J lost 5 bases, and 11 bases stayed unmatched. CDR3 coding DNA: TGTGCCAGCCTACAGGGGTCCGCCCACGAGCAGTACTTC. Its protein is CASLQGSAHEQYF.

The chain joins TRBV5-1 to TRBJ2-3; D is ambiguous. The CDR3 is 11 residues long. The V and J ends lost 4 bases and 6 bases respectively, with 6 bases between them. CDR1 and CDR2 from the germline V gene are SGHRS and YFSETQ. CDR3 region: CASSQADTQYF. The CDR3 DNA reads TGCGCCAGCAGCCAGGCTGATACGCAGTATTTT. The variable domain in full, with the rest retrieved from reference TRBV5-1 and TRBJ2-3, is KAGVTQTPRYLIKTRGQQVTLSCSPISGHRSVSWYQQTPGQGLQFLFEYFSETQRNKGNFPGRFSGRQFSNSRSEMNVSTLELGDSALYLCASSQADTQYFGPGTRLTVL.

The V gene is TRBV5-1, the J gene TRBJ2-7, with 7 bases aligning to TRBD2. V lost 4 bases, J lost 6 bases, and 16 bases stayed unmatched. This CDR3 has 16 amino acids. CDR1 and CDR2 (germline): SGHRS, YFSETQ. The CDR3: CASSPTRAGERTEQYF. The CDR3 DNA is TGCGCCAGCAGCCCAACCCGTGCGGGAGAGAGGACCGAGCAGTACTTC.

The genes are TRBV7-2 and TRBJ2-1; D unclear. V was cut by 3 bases and J by 2 bases, with 8 bases left in between. CDR1 is SGHTA, CDR2 FQGNSA, per germline. The CDR3 length is 14 residues. This chain's CDR3 is CASSLSPAYNEQFF. The DNA for the CDR3 is TGTGCCAGCAGCTTGTCTCCCGCCTACAATGAGCAGTTCTTC.

The chain employs TRBV10-3 and TRBJ1-5, with TRBD1 as a possible D gene (6 bases). CDR1 and CDR2 (germline): ENHRY, SYGVKD. Trimming took 10 bases from V and 4 from J, leaving 14 bases between them. The CDR3 covers 13 residues. The CDR3 sequence is CATDPGQNQPQHF. CDR3 bases: TGTGCCACCGATCCGGGACAAAATCAGCCCCAGCATTTT.

The chain links TRBV6-5 to TRBJ2-7, with TRBD1 identical over 11 bases. The CDR3 spans 15 residues. J gave up 3 bases and V 6 bases, and 7 bases lay outside the gene matches. Germline assignment: CDR1 MNHEY and CDR2 SVGAGI. The CDR3 spells CASSLGTGGIYEQYF. The DNA for the CDR3 is TGTGCCAGCAGCCTCGGGACAGGGGGGATCTACGAGCAGTACTTC.